The next 14 T cell receptor beta chains were all read from a single sample in a study of CD8+ T cells in alopecia areata. Isolated RNA was reverse transcribed into cDNA used as the sequencing template. Libraries were prepared by immunoSEQ multiplex PCR; TCRdb keeps only in-frame clonotypes and omits some of them. The table lists 130,000 to 150,000 clones, approximately 51% of them singletons. This material consisted of CD4+ T cells sorted from blood, taken at week 0. The source is a human donor with alopecia areata.

The chain links TRBV5-4 to TRBJ2-7, with 10 bases aligning to TRBD1. The CDR3 is 15 residues long. Germline values: CDR1 SGHNT, CDR2 YYREEE (reference sequence). With V trimmed by 4 bases and J by 2 bases, 6 bases remained unmatched. CDR3 nucleotide sequence: TGTGCCAGCAGCACAGCCGGGACAGGGGCCTACGAGCAGTACTTC. It is translated as CASSTAGTGAYEQYF.

This clone was detected only a few times. In the same sample, other DNA sequences code for this CDR3. This sequence joins TRBV19 and TRBJ2-5; no clear D gene. V lost 1 base to trimming and J lost 2 bases, with 11 bases between them. The CDR3 is made up of 15 amino acids. Looked up from germline, CDR1 is LNHDA and CDR2 is SQIVND (reference sequence). The CDR3: CASSIARDSQETQYF. CDR3 nucleotides: TGTGCCAGTAGTATAGCACGAGACTCTCAAGAGACCCAGTACTTC. Filled out from reference TRBV19 and TRBJ2-5, the complete variable domain reads DGGITQSPKYLFRKEGQNVTLSCEQNLNHDAMYWYRQDPGQGLRLIYYSQIVNDFQKGDIAEGYSVSREKKESFPLTVTSAQKNPTAFYLCASSIARDSQETQYFGPGTRLLVL.

The table lists this clone with a few counts. The gene calls are TRBV29-1 and TRBJ2-7, with 7 bases that match TRBD2. J gave up 2 bases and V 7 bases, and 8 bases lay outside the gene matches. Looked up from germline, CDR1 is SQVTM and CDR2 is ANQGSEA. CDR3 size: 13 residues. The CDR3: CSAVSGGTYEQYF. As DNA, the CDR3 is TGCAGCGCCGTTTCGGGGGGAACCTACGAGCAGTACTTC.

V gene TRBV7-2 combines with J gene TRBJ2-7; D is ambiguous. The CDR3 contains 11 residues. The germline gives CDR1 SGHTA, CDR2 FQGNSA. V was pared by 6 bases and J by 12 bases, with 15 bases between. This CDR3 is CASSQMGFTYF. The CDR3 region has the DNA TGTGCCAGCAGTCAAATGGGTTTCACGTACTTC. The full variable domain, its missing parts supplied by reference TRBV7-2 and TRBJ2-7, is GAGVSQSPSNKVTEKGKDVELRCDPISGHTALYWYRQSLGQGLEFLIYFQGNSAPDKSGLPSDRFSAERTGGSVSTLTIQRTQQEDSAVYLCASSQMGFTYFGPGTRLTVT.

The CDR3 spells CAWSEWRAQETQYF. The CDR3 DNA reads TGTGCCTGGAGTGAATGGCGGGCTCAAGAGACCCAGTACTTC. The chain recombines TRBV30 with TRBJ2-5; possibly TRBD2 for D (5 bases). CDR3 size: 14 residues. Germline CDR1 GTSNPN, CDR2 SVGIG (reference sequence). V was trimmed by 1 base and J by 2 bases, leaving 11 bases between them. Filled out from reference TRBV30 and TRBJ2-5, the complete variable domain reads SQTIHQWPATLVQPVGSPLSLECTVEGTSNPNLYWYRQAAGRGLQLLFYSVGIGQISSEVPQNLSASRPQDRQFILSSKKLLLSDSGFYLCAWSEWRAQETQYFGPGTRLLVL.

The V and J genes are TRBV30 and TRBJ2-3; 9 bases map to TRBD2. With 0 bases clipped from V and 2 bases from J, the junction kept 3 bases outside the gene matches. This CDR3 contains 15 residues. From germline, CDR1 is GTSNPN and CDR2 SVGIG (reference sequence). Here the CDR3 DNA reads TGTGCCTGGAGTGTACTAGCGGGCTTCACAGATACGCAGTATTTT. Translated, it gives CAWSVLAGFTDTQYF.

V gene TRBV30 combines with J gene TRBJ1-1, with D possibly being TRBD1 (5 bases). This CDR3 has 13 amino acids. Per the germline V gene, CDR1 is GTSNPN and CDR2 is SVGIG (reference sequence). CDR3 amino acids: CAWGTFEGTEAFF. In DNA, the CDR3 is TGTGCTTGGGGGACGTTTGAGGGCACTGAAGCTTTCTTT.

CDR3 sequence reads: CAWSVDRVGYGYTF. CDR3 bases: TGTGCCTGGAGTGTGGACAGGGTAGGCTATGGCTACACCTTC. The chain carries TRBV30 and TRBJ1-2, with 8 bases aligning to TRBD1. The CDR3 consists of 14 residues. V lost 0 bases, J lost 4 bases, and 4 bases stayed unmatched. Per germline, CDR1 GTSNPN and CDR2 SVGIG (reference sequence).

The chain recombines TRBV2 with TRBJ2-3, with D unresolved. Germline V lookup: CDR1 SNHLY, CDR2 FYNNEI. Trimming removed 1 base from V and 2 bases from J, with 10 bases in between. This CDR3 spans 15 amino acids. The CDR3 nucleotides are TGTGCCAGCAGTGAAGACCTTCCGGACACAGATACGCAGTATTTT. Protein product: CASSEDLPDTDTQYF.

The gene calls are TRBV5-1 and TRBJ2-1, with D possibly matching TRBD2 (5 bases). Between the trimmed V and J ends, which lost 2 bases and 9 bases, there was a span of 15 bases. Germline lookup yields CDR1 SGHRS and CDR2 YFSETQ. The CDR3 loop spans 14 amino acids. Here the CDR3 reads CASSLGSSGIEQFF. The CDR3 bases are TGCGCCAGCAGCTTAGGTAGCTCCGGGATTGAGCAGTTCTTC.

J is TRBJ2-7 and V is TRBV5-1; D remains ambiguous. Trimming cost V 0 bases and J 1 base, with 8 bases left between them. CDR3 size: 14 residues. Germline lookup yields CDR1 SGHRS and CDR2 YFSETQ. The CDR3 region is CASSLDTASYEQYF. For the CDR3, the DNA is TGCGCCAGCAGCTTGGATACGGCTTCCTACGAGCAGTACTTC.

This clone has more than one count but fewer than ten. This chain uses TRBV29-1 with TRBJ2-1; D might be TRBD1 or TRBD2, each matching 6 bases. The V gene's germline CDR1 is SQVTM and CDR2 ANQGSEA. The CDR3 covers 14 residues. Trimming removed 6 bases at V and 7 bases at J, with 19 bases between. The CDR3 DNA sequence: TGCAGCGTCTCACGGGGGCAGGGGTGGAATGAGCAGTTCTTC. Protein sequence: CSVSRGQGWNEQFF.

This clone has a handful of counts. In nucleotides, the CDR3 is TGTGCCAGCAGCGTAGCCTTCCAGGATTTCTACAATGAGCAGTTCTTC. Residues: CASSVAFQDFYNEQFF. This chain connects TRBV9 to TRBJ2-1; D not resolved. The CDR3 contains 16 residues. The V gene lost 0 bases and the J gene lost 3 bases, with 13 bases spanning the gap. Germline assignment: CDR1 SGDLS and CDR2 YYNGEE. The full variable domain, rest sourced from reference TRBV9 and TRBJ2-1, is DSGVTQTPKHLITATGQRVTLRCSPRSGDLSVYWYQQSLDQGLQFLIQYYNGEERAKGNILERFSAQQFPDLHSELNLSSLELGDSALYFCASSVAFQDFYNEQFFGPGTRLTVL.

This chain joins TRBV15 and TRBJ2-1; perhaps TRBD2 as D (6 bases). CDR1 and CDR2 from the germline V gene are LNHNV and YYDKDF (reference sequence). This CDR3 has 15 residues. Trimming shortened V by 0 bases and J by 9 bases, and 15 bases separated the two germline ends. The CDR3 DNA sequence: TGTGCCACCAGCAGAGATCTGTTTGGCGGGACTGAGCAGTTCTTC. Translation: CATSRDLFGGTEQFF.